A single sample gave rise to the 30 T cell receptor beta chains below, sequenced in a study of cytomegalovirus exposure and HLA in healthy donors. Vbeta (60) and Jbeta (13) primers were used in the PCR. Sequencing used immunoSEQ multiplex PCR; TCRdb keeps in-frame clones, though not all of them. The sample has 140,000 to 150,000 clones; about 84% are singletons. The sequencing sample was made of PBMCs. These receptors originate from a woman younger than 35 in good health and CMV-seropositive.

The chain uses TRBV4-1 and TRBJ2-7, with TRBD2 matching over 8 bases. CDR1 is MGHRA and CDR2 is YSYEKL in the germline V gene. CDR3 length: 17 amino acids. V lost 0 bases, J lost 2 bases, and 9 bases stayed unmatched. The CDR3 DNA reads as TGCGCCAGCAGCCAAGATAGGGGCGGGGGGCTTGCCTACGAGCAGTACTTC. Protein product: CASSQDRGGGLAYEQYF.

This chain joins TRBV4-3 and TRBJ2-5; 7 bases are shared with TRBD2. Per germline, CDR1 LGHNA and CDR2 YSLEER. The CDR3 is made up of 17 amino acids. Trimming cost V 0 bases and J 3 bases; bases outside gene matches: 10. CDR3 coding DNA: TGCGCCAGCAGCCAAGACCCACTCGGGACTACTAAAGAGACCCAGTACTTC. Translating it yields CASSQDPLGTTKETQYF.

V gene TRBV27 combines with J gene TRBJ1-2, with D possibly being TRBD1 (5 bases). The CDR3 loop spans 13 amino acids. The ends were cut back, 4 bases at V and 8 bases at J, with 14 bases in the middle. Germline assignment: CDR1 MNHEY and CDR2 SMNVEV (reference sequence). The CDR3 DNA reads as TGTGCCAGCAGTTCAGGAACGGGGGACGGCTACACCTTC. This translates into CASSSGTGDGYTF.

As regards this clone: A junction boundary mismatches the germline segment, possibly from a read error. CDR3 in amino acids: CASSAGLAGGPYNEQFF. In DNA form, the CDR3 reads TGTGCCAGCAGCGCCGGACTAGCGGGGGGGCCCTACAATGAGCAATTCTTC. V is TRBV9 and J is TRBJ2-1; TRBD2 matches at 15 bases. This CDR3 is built from 17 residues. The germline gives CDR1 SGDLS, CDR2 YYNGEE. Full variable domain (rest looked up from reference TRBV9 and TRBJ2-1): DSGVTQTPKHLITATGQRVTLRCSPRSGDLSVYWYQQSLDQGLQFLIQYYNGEERAKGNILERFSAQQFPDLHSELNLSSLELGDSALYFCASSAGLAGGPYNEQFFGPGTRLTVL.

This clone was detected only a few times. This chain uses TRBV11-2 with TRBJ2-7; 7 bases map to TRBD1. The CDR3 covers 13 residues. Per the germline V gene, CDR1 is SGHAT and CDR2 is FQNNGV. V shed 2 bases, J shed 7 bases, and the junction held 5 bases outside the gene matches. This CDR3 is CASSLPTGEEQYF. The CDR3 DNA reads TGTGCCAGCAGCTTACCCACAGGGGAGGAGCAGTACTTC.

Only a few counts were recorded for this clone. V and J are TRBV5-1 and TRBJ1-1; D gene uncertain. Germline assignment: CDR1 SGHRS and CDR2 YFSETQ. This CDR3 region has 15 residues. Trimming took off 1 base at V and 0 bases at J, with 10 bases between the two ends. Written as DNA, the CDR3 is TGCGCCAGCAGCTTGACAGCCGGGGTGAACACTGAAGCTTTCTTT. Amino acid sequence: CASSLTAGVNTEAFF.

This chain connects TRBV7-7 to TRBJ2-3, with TRBD2 identical over 8 bases. The CDR3 totals 13 residues. Germline trimming cut 5 bases from V and 6 bases from J; bases unmatched to any gene: 4. Looked up from germline, CDR1 is SSHAT and CDR2 is FNYEAQ (reference sequence). The CDR3 reads CASSQGLVDTQYF. In DNA, the CDR3 is TGTGCCAGCAGCCAGGGACTAGTCGATACGCAGTATTTT.

The V gene is TRBV6-5, the J gene TRBJ2-6, with D unresolved. The V gene's germline CDR1 is MNHEY and CDR2 SVGAGI. V was trimmed by 0 bases and J by 0 bases, leaving 6 bases between them. The CDR3 totals 16 residues. The CDR3 is CASSYSMSSGANVLTF. CDR3 DNA: TGTGCCAGCAGTTACTCGATGAGCTCTGGGGCCAACGTCCTGACTTTC.

The sample holds a few counts of this clone. A junction end diverges from the germline sequence, so it may reflect a read error. This specimen includes other DNA sequences encoding the same CDR3. The CDR3, as DNA: TGTGCCAGCAGCCTGGGGACAGGGGGTACTGAAGCTTTCTTT. Translating it yields CASSLGTGGTEAFF. The chain links TRBV5-1 to TRBJ1-1; TRBD1 agrees at 11 bases. The CDR3 contains 14 residues. In germline, CDR1 is SGHRS, CDR2 YFSETQ.

This sequence joins TRBV2 and TRBJ2-7; 8 bases are a match to TRBD1. The CDR3 covers 12 residues. Germline CDR1 reads SNHLY; CDR2 reads FYNNEI. V dropped 7 bases and J dropped 3; count of bases not matched to a gene: 2. CDR3 nucleotide sequence: TGTGCCAGCACCGGGACAGGCTACGAGCAGTACTTC. It yields the protein CASTGTGYEQYF. Based on the CDR3 plus reference TRBV2 and TRBJ2-7, the full variable domain is EPEVTQTPSHQVTQMGQEVILRCVPISNHLYFYWYRQILGQKVEFLVSFYNNEISEKSEIFDDQFSVERPDGSNFTLKIRSTKLEDSAMYFCASTGTGYEQYFGPGTRLTVT.

The chain employs TRBV6-5 and TRBJ2-1, with 8 positions matching TRBD1. V lost 10 bases and J lost 5; bases outside the gene matches: 7. There are 13 residues in the CDR3. Germline values: CDR1 MNHEY, CDR2 SVGAGI. CDR3 amino acids: CATLGQEHNEQFF. The CDR3 DNA reads as TGTGCCACCTTGGGACAGGAACACAATGAGCAGTTCTTC.

The chain links TRBV10-3 to TRBJ1-2; 7 nucleotides match TRBD1. This CDR3 comprises 13 residues. Looked up from germline, CDR1 is ENHRY and CDR2 is SYGVKD. With V trimmed by 3 bases and J by 6 bases, 4 bases remained unmatched. CDR3 in amino acids: CAISERDSDGYTF. Here the CDR3 DNA reads TGTGCCATCAGTGAAAGGGACAGCGATGGCTACACCTTC.

The V gene is TRBV6-4, the J gene TRBJ2-1; 8 nucleotides match TRBD1. Germline CDR1 and CDR2: MRHNA and SNTAGT. The V and J ends lost 6 bases and 5 bases, in that order; junction bases with no gene match: 6. The CDR3 is 14 residues long. The CDR3 sequence: CASSETGENNEQFF. CDR3 nucleotides: TGTGCCAGCAGCGAGACAGGGGAAAACAATGAGCAGTTCTTC.

The V and J genes are TRBV5-6 and TRBJ2-7, with a possible D match to TRBD1 (5 bases). The germline gives CDR1 SGHDT, CDR2 YYEEEE. This CDR3 spans 15 amino acids. Trimming removed 0 bases at V and 0 bases at J, with 10 bases between. CDR3 coding DNA: TGTGCCAGCAGCTTGGGTAGGGGCGACTCCTACGAGCAGTACTTC. As protein: CASSLGRGDSYEQYF.

The V and J genes are TRBV28 and TRBJ2-5, with TRBD2 matching over 9 bases. TRBJ2-7 explains the end of the DNA better; the J call may be wrong. This CDR3 region has 14 residues. Germline CDR1 is MDHEN and CDR2 is SYDVKM. For the CDR3, the DNA is TGTGCCAGCCGACTAGCGGCTGTCTCCTACGAGCAGTACTTC. Translation gives CASRLAAVSYEQYF.

V is TRBV30 and J is TRBJ2-1, with D possibly TRBD1 on 5 matching bases. Germline CDR1 GTSNPN, CDR2 SVGIG (reference sequence). The V and J ends lost 6 bases and 7 bases respectively, with 19 bases between them. The CDR3 has 14 amino acids. The CDR3 loop is CACPRWGRTNEQFF. CDR3 in DNA: TGTGCCTGCCCCCGGTGGGGTAGGACAAATGAGCAGTTCTTC.

This chain uses TRBV7-9 with TRBJ2-7; D perhaps matches TRBD2 (6 bases). Germline-derived CDR1 and CDR2 are SEHNR and FQNEAQ (reference sequence). The CDR3 sequence is 15 residues long. The germline V and J ends were trimmed by 1 base and 7 bases, with 17 bases remaining between them. The CDR3, as DNA: TGTGCCAGCAGCTTAGTAGTGGGACTGACTGGGGAGCAGTACTTC. It translates to CASSLVVGLTGEQYF.

This clone was seen a few times. This chain uses TRBV9 with TRBJ1-1; TRBD1 is a possible D gene (5 bases). Germline CDR1 is SGDLS and CDR2 is YYNGEE. The CDR3 has 16 residues. The V and J ends lost 0 bases and 1 base respectively, with 13 bases between them. The CDR3 bases are TGTGCCAGCAGCGTAGGGGGCGCGCCCCAGAACACTGAAGCTTTCTTT. Translation: CASSVGGAPQNTEAFF.

The chain is built from TRBV5-8 and TRBJ2-7; 8 bases are shared with TRBD1. The trim removed 4 bases at V and 2 bases at J, leaving 8 bases unmatched. CDR3 size: 15 residues. CDR1 SGHTS and CDR2 YDEGEE come from the germline V gene. In DNA form, the CDR3 reads TGTGCCAGCAGCCCCGAGGCAGGGGGCCCCTACGAGCAGTACTTC. Protein sequence: CASSPEAGGPYEQYF.

A single count supports this clone. The V call is TRBV6-5, the J call TRBJ2-2; 7 bases align to TRBD1. V trimming: 2 bases; J trimming: 2 bases; junction bases outside the gene matches: 5. The CDR3 has 16 amino acids. Germline assignment: CDR1 MNHEY and CDR2 SVGAGI. The CDR3 DNA follows: TGTGCCAGCAGTTACCCGACAGGGATCAACACCGGGGAGCTGTTTTTT. This codes for CASSYPTGINTGELFF.

This chain connects TRBV7-6 to TRBJ2-5; D may be TRBD1 (5 bases). Germline V lookup: CDR1 SGHVS, CDR2 FNYEAQ. The CDR3 runs to 15 residues. The ends were cut back, 5 bases at V and 5 bases at J, with 18 bases in the middle. This CDR3 reads CASSLDQGPEETQYF. CDR3 bases: TGTGCCAGCAGCCTCGACCAGGGCCCGGAGGAGACCCAGTACTTC. Full variable domain (rest looked up from reference TRBV7-6 and TRBJ2-5): GAGVSQSPRYKVTKRGQDVALRCDPISGHVSLYWYRQALGQGPEFLTYFNYEAQQDKSGLPNDRFSAERPEGSISTLTIQRTEQRDSAMYRCASSLDQGPEETQYFGPGTRLLVL.

The J gene is TRBJ2-3, the V gene TRBV7-9; 9 nucleotides agree with TRBD1. The CDR3 runs to 14 residues. Germline assignment: CDR1 SEHNR and CDR2 FQNEAQ (reference sequence). V lost 8 bases and J lost 6; bases outside the gene matches: 9. The CDR3 reads CASGPGTGLDTQYF. The CDR3 nucleotides read TGTGCCAGCGGCCCCGGGACAGGGCTGGATACGCAGTATTTT.

The chain combines TRBV19 with TRBJ1-1; TRBD1 is a possible D gene (5 bases). V was trimmed by 3 bases and J by 4 bases, leaving 6 bases between them. Per germline, CDR1 LNHDA and CDR2 SQIVND (reference sequence). This CDR3 is built from 12 residues. The CDR3 spells CASSMGGTEAFF. DNA of the CDR3: TGTGCCAGTAGTATGGGGGGCACTGAAGCTTTCTTT. Full variable domain (remainder filled in from reference TRBV19 and TRBJ1-1): DGGITQSPKYLFRKEGQNVTLSCEQNLNHDAMYWYRQDPGQGLRLIYYSQIVNDFQKGDIAEGYSVSREKKESFPLTVTSAQKNPTAFYLCASSMGGTEAFFGQGTRLTVV.

The V call is TRBV7-9, the J call TRBJ2-7; TRBD1 aligns across 8 bases. Germline-derived CDR1 and CDR2 are SEHNR and FQNEAQ (reference sequence). Trimming cost V 1 base and J 4 bases; bases outside gene matches: 6. The CDR3 totals 15 residues. The CDR3 sequence is CASSLGVGQGYEQYF. As DNA, the CDR3 is TGTGCCAGCAGCTTAGGGGTAGGACAGGGTTACGAGCAGTACTTC.

This chain joins TRBV6-5 and TRBJ2-2, with no clear D. CDR1 is MNHEY and CDR2 is SVGAGI in the germline V gene. The CDR3 extends over 12 amino acids. V shed 6 bases and J shed 6 bases, with 8 bases lying between them. The CDR3 DNA is TGTGCCAGCAGAAGCTGGTCCGGGGAGCTGTTTTTT. Its protein product is CASRSWSGELFF.

This chain joins TRBV11-2 and TRBJ1-6; no clear D gene. The germline V and J ends were trimmed by 2 bases and 5 bases, with 13 bases remaining between them. Germline CDR1 SGHAT, CDR2 FQNNGV. CDR3 size: 16 residues. The CDR3 DNA is TGTGCCAGCAGCTTATGGGAGGGAATTCATAATTCACCCCTCCACTTT. Translated: CASSLWEGIHNSPLHF.

The chain couples TRBV11-3 to TRBJ1-1; 7 nucleotides match TRBD1. Germline CDR1 is SGHNT and CDR2 is YENEEA. This CDR3 region has 15 residues. With 3 bases clipped from V and 4 bases from J, the junction kept 8 bases outside the gene matches. The CDR3 DNA follows: TGTGCCAGCAGCTTCGGATTCAGGGGGTGCACTGAAGCTTTCTTT. Protein sequence: CASSFGFRGCTEAFF.

The chain joins TRBV19 to TRBJ1-6; 7 bases are a match to TRBD1. CDR1 LNHDA and CDR2 SQIVND come from the germline V gene (reference sequence). The CDR3 runs to 15 residues. Trimming at V came to 0 bases and at J to 7 bases, leaving 3 bases not matched to a gene. CDR3 loop: CASSIERGRNSPLHF. CDR3 DNA sequence: TGTGCCAGTAGTATAGAGAGGGGGCGGAATTCACCCCTCCACTTT.

The CDR3 DNA sequence: TGTGCCAGCAGGACAGGGGTGAAGAACACTGAAGCTTTCTTT. Its protein is CASRTGVKNTEAFF. The rearrangement joins TRBV2 to TRBJ1-1; 8 bases map to TRBD1. The germline V gene has CDR1 SNHLY and CDR2 FYNNEI. The CDR3 runs to 14 residues. V shed 6 bases and J 1 base; nucleotides not matched to a gene: 4.

The chain recombines TRBV2 with TRBJ1-5, with D perhaps TRBD1 (6 bases). Trimming cost V 6 bases and J 0 bases, with 21 bases left between them. CDR1 is SNHLY, CDR2 FYNNEI, per germline. CDR3 length: 18 amino acids. The CDR3 protein is CASRRGQGLGDSNQPQHF. Written as DNA, the CDR3 is TGTGCCAGCAGAAGGGGTCAGGGGTTGGGGGATAGCAATCAGCCCCAGCATTTT.